Listed below are T cell receptor beta chains from one sample, sequenced in a study of T cells in Graves' hyperthyroidism and ophthalmopathy. MiXCR was run by TCRdb on the multiplex PCR reads, yielding one entry per CDR3 protein. The repertoire holds 200,000 to 250,000 distinct CDR3 sequences, with less than 20% as singletons. The sample consisted of blood. The receptors were sampled from a woman aged 50 to 60 with Graves' hyperthyroidism. The CDR3 runs from the conserved cysteine through the conserved F or W. The D gene is left open where the match is weak. Expanded clones get a size class; other rows say once, few or many, or leave the size out.

j_call clone_size v_call d_call cdr3_aa cdr3_nt
TRBJ1-2 many TRBV28 NA CASSFPGTTYGYTF TGTGCCAGCAGTTTCCCCGGGACAACTTATGGCTACACCTTC
TRBJ2-1 many TRBV28 TRBD1 CASRAGTGLLAEQFF TGTGCCAGCAGAGCCGGGACAGGGCTTCTTGCTGAGCAGTTCTTC
TRBJ1-2 NA TRBV20-1 NA CSARESRELLDYGYTF TGCAGTGCTAGAGAAAGCAGGGAACTTTTAGACTATGGCTACACCTTC
TRBJ2-1 many TRBV6-1 NA CASSFTGPYNEQFF TGTGCCAGCAGTTTCACAGGCCCCTACAATGAGCAGTTCTTC
TRBJ1-6 NA TRBV5-6 NA CASSLEGQGLSPLHF TGTGCCAGCAGCTTGGAGGGGCAGGGTCTCTCACCCCTCCACTTT
TRBJ2-7 many TRBV5-1 NA CASSLDVAYEQYF TGCGCCAGCAGCTTGGATGTTGCTTACGAGCAGTACTTC
TRBJ2-1 NA TRBV28 TRBD1 CASSSPRDRVLQYEQFF TGTGCCAGCAGTTCCCCCCGGGACAGGGTTCTCCAATATGAGCAGTTCTTC
TRBJ2-3 NA TRBV9 TRBD2 CASSPRTSGRADTQYF TGTGCCAGCAGCCCCCGGACTAGCGGGAGGGCAGATACGCAGTATTTT
TRBJ2-2 NA TRBV6-1 NA CASSLHDFELFF TGTGCCAGCAGTTTACACGATTTCGAGCTGTTTTTT
TRBJ2-3 many TRBV29-1 NA CSVMGLSSPTDTQYF TGCAGCGTGATGGGACTCTCGTCCCCCACAGATACGCAGTATTTT
TRBJ1-5 few TRBV7-8 NA CASRQRGGSNQPQHF TGTGCCAGCAGACAGAGAGGGGGGAGCAATCAGCCCCAGCATTTT
TRBJ2-2 few TRBV24-1 NA CATSDSGRVNTGELFF TGTGCCACCAGTGATTCCGGCAGGGTCAACACCGGGGAGCTGTTTTTT
TRBJ2-2 NA TRBV12-3/TRBV12-4 NA CASTLQGYTGELFF TGTGCCAGCACCCTTCAGGGGTACACCGGGGAGCTGTTTTTT
TRBJ1-1 NA TRBV24-1 NA CATSAGRSTEAFF TGTGCCACCAGTGCAGGGAGAAGTACTGAAGCTTTCTTT
TRBJ2-3 NA TRBV15 NA CATSRDPNTDTQYF TGTGCCACCAGCAGAGATCCGAACACAGATACGCAGTATTTT
TRBJ1-5 NA TRBV4-1 NA CASSQDSRPQGNQPQHF TGCGCCAGCAGCCAAGATTCACGGCCCCAGGGCAATCAGCCCCAGCATTTT
TRBJ2-7 many TRBV27 TRBD1 CASGGNPGQHYEQYF TGTGCCAGCGGGGGTAATCCGGGACAGCACTACGAGCAGTACTTC
TRBJ2-2 few TRBV5-5 TRBD2 CASSLSPAGGLNTGELFF TGTGCCAGCAGCTTGAGCCCAGCGGGAGGACTAAACACCGGGGAGCTGTTTTTT
TRBJ2-3 NA TRBV9 TRBD2 CASSLTSGITDTQYF TGTGCCAGCAGCCTAACTAGCGGGATAACAGATACGCAGTATTTT
TRBJ1-5 many TRBV12-3/TRBV12-4 NA CASSFRGLSNQPQHF TGTGCCAGCAGTTTCAGGGGTCTTAGCAATCAGCCCCAGCATTTT
TRBJ2-3 many TRBV20-1 TRBD2 CSARDRVSGASDTQYF TGCAGTGCTAGAGATCGTGTTAGCGGGGCTTCAGATACGCAGTATTTT
TRBJ1-6 few TRBV30 NA CAWIQGQYNSPLHF TGTGCCTGGATCCAGGGGCAATATAATTCACCCCTCCACTTT
TRBJ1-1 few TRBV19 TRBD1 CASRSGAGGLMNTEAFF TGTGCCAGTAGGTCGGGCGCAGGGGGCCTCATGAACACTGAAGCTTTCTTT
TRBJ1-1 NA TRBV24-1 TRBD1 CATSAGGQGNTEAFF TGTGCCACCAGTGCCGGAGGACAGGGTAACACTGAAGCTTTCTTT
TRBJ2-4 once TRBV14 NA CASSLGGAGDIQYF TGTGCCAGCAGCCTAGGAGGGGCCGGGGACATTCAGTACTTC
TRBJ1-1 many TRBV20-1 NA CSASEGYTEAFF TGCAGTGCTAGCGAGGGGTACACTGAAGCTTTCTTT
TRBJ1-2 many TRBV3-1 NA CASIGQGYGYTF TGTGCCAGCATTGGGCAGGGGTATGGCTACACCTTC
TRBJ2-1 many TRBV7-3 TRBD2 CASSPGLADYNEQFF TGTGCCAGCAGCCCGGGACTAGCGGACTACAATGAGCAGTTCTTC
TRBJ1-1 NA TRBV5-1 NA CASRAQMGAGTEAFF TGCGCCAGCAGGGCTCAAATGGGGGCTGGGACTGAAGCTTTCTTT
TRBJ1-2 NA TRBV4-1 NA CASSQSVLGQGVYGYTF TGCGCCAGCAGCCAGTCCGTACTAGGGCAGGGAGTGTATGGCTACACCTTC
TRBJ2-1 NA TRBV7-3 NA CASSPARDNEQFF TGTGCCAGCAGCCCCGCCCGGGACAATGAGCAGTTCTTC
TRBJ2-3 NA TRBV12-3/TRBV12-4 NA CASSSDPPRTDTQYF TGTGCCAGCAGTTCGGACCCCCCGCGCACAGATACGCAGTATTTT
TRBJ2-3 NA TRBV7-9 NA CASSSEISGDTQYF TGTGCCAGCAGCTCAGAAATCTCAGGAGATACGCAGTATTTT
TRBJ2-1 NA TRBV7-9 TRBD2 CASSLGTSGSSYNEQFF TGTGCCAGCAGCTTAGGGACTAGCGGGAGCTCCTACAATGAGCAGTTCTTC
TRBJ2-2 NA TRBV12-3/TRBV12-4 NA CASSLAAGELFF TGTGCCAGCAGTTTAGCGGCCGGGGAGCTGTTTTTT
TRBJ2-3 many TRBV27 NA CASSLTGTPSSDTQYF TGTGCCAGCAGTCTTACCGGGACCCCGAGTTCGGATACGCAGTATTTT
TRBJ1-2 few TRBV4-1 NA CASSQKQATNYGYTF TGCGCCAGCAGCCAGAAACAGGCGACCAACTATGGCTACACCTTC
TRBJ1-5 NA TRBV28 NA CASRGKYSNQPQHF TGTGCCAGCAGGGGTAAATATAGCAATCAGCCCCAGCATTTT
TRBJ1-6 NA TRBV6-5 TRBD1 CASSYARTGGAGNSPLHF TGTGCCAGCAGTTACGCCCGGACAGGGGGCGCAGGAAATTCACCCCTCCACTTT
TRBJ2-5 many TRBV6-1 NA CASYAGDIVETQYF TGTGCCAGCTATGCAGGGGACATTGTTGAGACCCAGTACTTC
TRBJ2-1 NA TRBV27 TRBD2 CASSPGLAGYNYNEQFF TGTGCCAGCAGTCCGGGACTAGCGGGATACAACTACAATGAGCAGTTCTTC
TRBJ2-2 NA TRBV11-2 TRBD1 CASSLDNGQGNTGELFF TGTGCCAGCAGCTTAGATAACGGACAGGGGAACACCGGGGAGCTGTTTTTT
TRBJ1-2 few TRBV18 NA CASSRGLDGYGYTF TGTGCCAGCTCCCGCGGGCTTGACGGCTATGGCTACACCTTC
TRBJ1-1 NA TRBV11-2 NA CASSSTGRTVEAFF TGTGCCAGCAGCTCCACGGGACGGACCGTTGAAGCTTTCTTT
TRBJ2-7 NA TRBV20-1 TRBD2 CSARSSSGPYEQYF TGCAGTGCTAGATCGTCTAGCGGCCCCTACGAGCAGTACTTC
TRBJ2-5 NA TRBV30 NA CAWRGNPQETQYF TGTGCCTGGAGGGGGAACCCTCAAGAGACCCAGTACTTC
TRBJ2-3 few TRBV28 NA CASRDPSGTDTQYF TGTGCCAGCAGGGACCCGTCTGGCACAGATACGCAGTATTTT
TRBJ1-1 few TRBV18 NA CASSPPGVGDTEAFF TGTGCCAGCTCACCTCCAGGGGTTGGAGACACTGAAGCTTTCTTT
TRBJ2-1 many TRBV24-1 NA CATSEIAETTYNEQFF TGTGCCACCAGTGAGATAGCCGAAACTACTTACAATGAGCAGTTCTTC
TRBJ2-7 few TRBV11-2 NA CASSEGGGLGAYEQYF TGTGCCAGCAGCGAAGGGGGGGGTCTGGGGGCCTACGAGCAGTACTTC
TRBJ2-1 NA TRBV3-1 NA CASSQGWGYEQFF TGTGCCAGCAGCCAAGGGTGGGGGTATGAGCAGTTCTTC